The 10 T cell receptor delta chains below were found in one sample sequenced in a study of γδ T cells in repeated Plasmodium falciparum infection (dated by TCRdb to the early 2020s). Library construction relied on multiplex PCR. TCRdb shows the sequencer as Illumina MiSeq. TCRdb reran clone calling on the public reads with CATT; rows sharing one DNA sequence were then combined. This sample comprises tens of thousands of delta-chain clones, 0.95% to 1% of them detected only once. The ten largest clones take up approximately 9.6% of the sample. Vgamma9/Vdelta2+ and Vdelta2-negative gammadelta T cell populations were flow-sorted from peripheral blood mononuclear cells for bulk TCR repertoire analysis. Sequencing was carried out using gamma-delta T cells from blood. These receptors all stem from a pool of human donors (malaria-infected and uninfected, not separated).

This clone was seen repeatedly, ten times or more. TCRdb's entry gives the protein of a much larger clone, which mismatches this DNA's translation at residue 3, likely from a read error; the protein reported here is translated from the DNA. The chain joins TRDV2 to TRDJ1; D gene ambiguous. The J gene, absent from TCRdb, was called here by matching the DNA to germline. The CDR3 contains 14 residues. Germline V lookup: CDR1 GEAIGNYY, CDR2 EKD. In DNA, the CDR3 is TGTGCCCGTGACTCGATGGGCCCTGTCGATAAACTCATCTTT. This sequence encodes CARDSMGPVDKLIF.

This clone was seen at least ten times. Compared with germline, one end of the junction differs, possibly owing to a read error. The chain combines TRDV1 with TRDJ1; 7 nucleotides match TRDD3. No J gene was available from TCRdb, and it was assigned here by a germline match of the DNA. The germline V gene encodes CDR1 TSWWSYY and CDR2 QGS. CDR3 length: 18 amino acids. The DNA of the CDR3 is TGTGCCCTTGGATCACTGGTACTGGGGTACTACAGAGGGGATAAACTCATCTTT. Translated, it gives CALGSLVLGYYRGDKLIF.

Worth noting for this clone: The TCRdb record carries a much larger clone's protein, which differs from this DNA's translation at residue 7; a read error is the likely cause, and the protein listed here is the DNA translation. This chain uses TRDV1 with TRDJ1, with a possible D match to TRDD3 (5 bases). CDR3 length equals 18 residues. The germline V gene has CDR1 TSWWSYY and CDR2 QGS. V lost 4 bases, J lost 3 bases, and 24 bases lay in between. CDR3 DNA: TGTGCTCTTGGGGTCCGTGGGGCCCCGGATGTACAGGCCGATAAACTCATCTTT. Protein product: CALGVRGAPDVQADKLIF.

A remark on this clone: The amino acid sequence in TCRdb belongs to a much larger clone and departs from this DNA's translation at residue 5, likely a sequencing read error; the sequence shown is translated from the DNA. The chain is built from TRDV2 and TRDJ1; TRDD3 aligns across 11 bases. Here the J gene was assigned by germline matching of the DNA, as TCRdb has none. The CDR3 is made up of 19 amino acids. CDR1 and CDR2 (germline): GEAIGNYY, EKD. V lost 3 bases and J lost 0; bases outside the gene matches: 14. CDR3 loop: CACDSLVLGDRGDTDKLIF. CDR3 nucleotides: TGTGCCTGTGACTCCCTCGTACTGGGGGATAGGGGAGACACCGATAAACTCATCTTT.

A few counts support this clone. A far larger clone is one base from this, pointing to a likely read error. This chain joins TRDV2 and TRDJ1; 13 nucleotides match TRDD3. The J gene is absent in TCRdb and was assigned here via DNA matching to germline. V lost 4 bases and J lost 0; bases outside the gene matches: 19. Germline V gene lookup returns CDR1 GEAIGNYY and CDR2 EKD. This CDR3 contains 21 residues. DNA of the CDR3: TGTGCCTGTGAGAAACTAGGACTGGGGGATACGACCTACTCTGACACCGATAAACTCATCTTT. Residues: CACEKLGLGDTTYSDTDKLIF.

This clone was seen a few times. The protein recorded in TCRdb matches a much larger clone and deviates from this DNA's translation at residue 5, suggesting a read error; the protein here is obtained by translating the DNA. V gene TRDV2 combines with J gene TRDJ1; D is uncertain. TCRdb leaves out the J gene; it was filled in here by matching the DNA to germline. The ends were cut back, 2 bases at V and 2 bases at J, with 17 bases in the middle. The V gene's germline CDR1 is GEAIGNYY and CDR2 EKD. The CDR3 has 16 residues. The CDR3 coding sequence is TGTGCCTGTGACAACATTCAAGGTCTAGGGACCGATAAACTCATCTTT. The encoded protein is CACDNIQGLGTDKLIF.

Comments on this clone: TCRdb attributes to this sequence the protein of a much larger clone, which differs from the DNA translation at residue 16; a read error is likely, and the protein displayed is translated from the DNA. The CDR3 region is CALGELPYPNWGILRGRRRNKLIF. The CDR3 DNA follows: TGTGCTCTTGGGGAACTCCCCTACCCTAACTGGGGGATACTACGTGGGCGCAGAAGAAATAAACTCATCTTT. The chain combines TRDV1 with TRDJ1; 12 bases match TRDD3. The J gene was missing in TCRdb and was found by matching the end of the DNA to germline. This CDR3 is built from 24 residues. The trim removed 0 bases at V and 6 bases at J, leaving 29 bases unmatched. CDR1 is TSWWSYY, CDR2 QGS, per germline.

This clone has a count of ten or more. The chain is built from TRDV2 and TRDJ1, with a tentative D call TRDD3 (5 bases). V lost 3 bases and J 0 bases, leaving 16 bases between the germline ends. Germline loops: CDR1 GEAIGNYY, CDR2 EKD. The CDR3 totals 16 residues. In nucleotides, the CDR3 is TGTGCCTGTGACTCCCGTACTGGAACAGACACCGATAAACTCATCTTT. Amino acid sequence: CACDSRTGTDTDKLIF.

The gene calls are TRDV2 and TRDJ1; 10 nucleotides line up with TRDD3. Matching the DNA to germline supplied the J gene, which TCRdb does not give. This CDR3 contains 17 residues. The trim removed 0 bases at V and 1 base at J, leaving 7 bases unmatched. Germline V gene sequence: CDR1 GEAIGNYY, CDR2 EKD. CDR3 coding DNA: TGTGCCTGTGACACCTTACTGGGGGATTCAGCCACCGATAAACTCATCTTT. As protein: CACDTLLGDSATDKLIF.

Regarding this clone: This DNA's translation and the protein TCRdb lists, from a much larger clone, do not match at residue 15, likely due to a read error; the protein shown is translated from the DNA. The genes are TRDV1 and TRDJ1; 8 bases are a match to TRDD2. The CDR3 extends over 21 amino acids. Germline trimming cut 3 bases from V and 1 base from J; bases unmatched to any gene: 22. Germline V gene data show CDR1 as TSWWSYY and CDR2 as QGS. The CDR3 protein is CALGDSSYGNGVICATDKLIF. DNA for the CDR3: TGTGCTCTTGGGGACTCTTCCTACGGGAATGGGGTCATATGTGCCACCGATAAACTCATCTTT.